Below, 29 T cell receptor beta chains from the same sample are listed, as sequenced in a study of lymphopenia after photon versus proton radiotherapy (dated by TCRdb to between 2017 and 2020). The library was made by the immunoSEQ multiplex PCR assay. Entries here come from immuneACCESS through TCRdb and include only in-frame sequences with V and J called. Some clones fail to appear in such tables; in the studies checked, an unresolved V gene covers under half of the shortfall, and the cause of the remainder is unknown. The sample includes approximately 58,000 clones, with about 86% observed a single time. The top ten clones comprise just under 30% of the sample. The specimen comprised peripheral blood, sampled from a patient treated with photon-based radiotherapy. Source of these receptors: a man aged 45-60 years with gastric cancer.

The rearrangement links TRBV28 to TRBJ2-7; D is possibly TRBD2 (6 bases). CDR1 is MDHEN, CDR2 SYDVKM, per germline. Trimming shortened V by 5 bases and J by 0 bases, and 14 bases separated the two germline ends. This CDR3 contains 15 residues. The CDR3, as DNA: TGTGCCAGCAGTGGTTCTCGGGGGTACTCCTACGAGCAGTACTTC. This codes for CASSGSRGYSYEQYF.

This rearrangement joins TRBV27 to TRBJ2-2; D is possibly TRBD1 (6 bases). The germline V gene encodes CDR1 MNHEY and CDR2 SMNVEV (reference sequence). CDR3 size: 16 residues. V was shortened by 3 bases and J by 1 base, with 12 bases between the two germline ends. This CDR3 reads CASSFFDRWNTGELFF. CDR3 in DNA: TGTGCCAGCAGTTTTTTTGACAGGTGGAACACCGGGGAGCTGTTTTTT.

The chain couples TRBV10-1 to TRBJ1-1; D gene unclear. CDR3 length: 14 residues. Trimming took off 2 bases at V and 0 bases at J, with 7 bases between the two ends. CDR1 and CDR2 (germline): WNHNN, SYGVQD (reference sequence). The CDR3 DNA sequence: TGCGCCAGCAGTGAGGCCCGATTGAACACTGAAGCTTTCTTT. Its translation: CASSEARLNTEAFF.

A few counts support this clone. The CDR3 sequence is CASSDRYYGYTF. In DNA form, the CDR3 reads TGTGCCAGCAGCGACAGGTACTATGGCTACACCTTC. The V call is TRBV2, the J call TRBJ1-2, with D possibly being TRBD1 (6 bases). The CDR3 is 12 residues long. CDR1 SNHLY and CDR2 FYNNEI come from the germline V gene. Trimming stripped 6 bases from V and 3 bases from J, with 8 bases between.

This clone has a single count. CDR3 nucleotides: TGTGCCAGCAGCTTAGATCTGGACAATGAGCAGTTCTTC. Protein: CASSLDLDNEQFF. V usage is TRBV11-3 and J usage is TRBJ2-1; unclear D gene. The CDR3 length is 13 residues. Trimming pared 0 bases from V and 5 bases from J, leaving 5 bases between. In germline, CDR1 is SGHNT, CDR2 YENEEA.

The rearrangement links TRBV6-1 to TRBJ2-6; D call uncertain. V was trimmed by 2 bases and J by 0 bases, leaving 8 bases between them. This CDR3 has 16 amino acids. Germline V lookup: CDR1 MNHNS, CDR2 SASEGT. Here the CDR3 reads CASSEMVFSGANVLTF. The CDR3 DNA is TGTGCCAGCAGTGAAATGGTCTTCTCTGGGGCCAACGTCCTGACTTTC.

This clone was observed a handful of times. The chain combines TRBV9 with TRBJ1-1, with TRBD1 matching 9 bases. CDR3 length equals 17 residues. The junction had 10 bases not matched to a gene; V was cut back by 4 bases and J by 0 bases. Looked up from germline, CDR1 is SGDLS and CDR2 is YYNGEE. CDR3: CASSSKTGGNLNTEAFF. CDR3 nucleotides: TGTGCCAGCAGCTCGAAGACAGGGGGGAATTTGAACACTGAAGCTTTCTTT.

J is TRBJ1-2 and V is TRBV29-1; D unresolved. V was shortened by 0 bases and J by 5 bases, with 10 bases between the two germline ends. The CDR3 has 13 residues. In germline, CDR1 is SQVTM, CDR2 ANQGSEA. CDR3 protein: CSVEEDTPYGYTF. CDR3 nucleotides: TGCAGCGTTGAAGAAGACACCCCGTATGGCTACACCTTC.

The chain has TRBV7-9 and TRBJ2-7; perhaps D is TRBD1 or TRBD2 (6 bases each). Trimming removed 5 bases from V and 2 bases from J, with 19 bases in between. This CDR3 is 16 amino acids long. Germline CDR1 reads SEHNR; CDR2 reads FQNEAQ (reference sequence). CDR3 sequence reads: CASSPTWTKGAYEQYF. The CDR3 bases are TGTGCCAGCAGCCCGACATGGACTAAGGGGGCCTACGAGCAGTACTTC.

For this clone: In the same sample, other DNA sequences code for this CDR3. This sequence joins TRBV28 and TRBJ2-1, with no clear D. CDR3 size: 11 residues. Trimming pared 8 bases from V and 0 bases from J, leaving 2 bases between. Germline V gene data show CDR1 as MDHEN and CDR2 as SYDVKM. The CDR3 bases are TGTGCCAGCGGCTCCTACAATGAGCAGTTCTTC. It specifies CASGSYNEQFF.

This chain joins TRBV7-8 and TRBJ2-1; 10 bases are a match to TRBD1. Per the germline V gene, CDR1 is SGHVS and CDR2 is FQNEAQ. This CDR3 has 16 residues. V trimming: 4 bases; J trimming: 9 bases; junction bases outside the gene matches: 12. The CDR3 DNA follows: TGTGCCAGCAGCTCTAGACAGGGGGCGCGAAGGACTGAGCAGTTCTTC. This codes for CASSSRQGARRTEQFF.

The chain recombines TRBV28 with TRBJ1-1; weak D call: TRBD1 (6 bases). CDR1 is MDHEN and CDR2 is SYDVKM in the germline V gene. Trimming pared 2 bases from V and 5 bases from J, leaving 15 bases between. The CDR3 runs 15 residues. In nucleotides, the CDR3 is TGTGCCAGCAGTTTACGGACAGAAGTTGGAACTGAAGCTTTCTTT. Translating it yields CASSLRTEVGTEAFF.

The rearrangement uses TRBV9 and TRBJ2-3; 14 nucleotides match TRBD2. This CDR3 comprises 19 residues. The junction had 12 bases not matched to a gene; V was cut back by 3 bases and J by 3 bases. The germline CDR1 and CDR2 sequences are SGDLS and YYNGEE. CDR3 coding DNA: TGTGCCAGCAGCGCACCGGGACTAGCGGGAGAGTCGGGGACAGATACGCAGTATTTT. It translates to CASSAPGLAGESGTDTQYF.

This rearrangement joins TRBV12-5 to TRBJ2-2; D gene unclear. The CDR3 runs to 18 residues. Trimming took 0 bases from V and 2 from J, leaving 16 bases between them. From germline, CDR1 is LGHNT and CDR2 FRNRAP. CDR3 in DNA: TGTGCTAGTGGTTTGGTACGCTCGGGCGAAGATAACACCGGGGAGCTGTTTTTT. Protein: CASGLVRSGEDNTGELFF.

CDR3 nucleotide sequence: TGTGCCAGCAGTCCCGGGACAGGGGGGACTGAAGCTTTCTTT. Protein sequence: CASSPGTGGTEAFF. This chain links TRBV28 with TRBJ1-1; 11 bases line up with TRBD1. V lost 5 bases and J lost 5; bases outside the gene matches: 4. Germline V gene sequence: CDR1 MDHEN, CDR2 SYDVKM. The CDR3 loop spans 14 amino acids.

The chain couples TRBV7-2 to TRBJ2-7; TRBD2 aligns across 8 bases. The length of the CDR3 is 15 residues. CDR1 SGHTA and CDR2 FQGNSA come from the germline V gene. J lost 5 bases, V lost 6 bases, and 12 bases had no gene match. The CDR3 bases are TGTGCCAGCAGTCCGAACGGGAGGGCCAACGACGAGCAGTACTTC. This translates into CASSPNGRANDEQYF.

The CDR3 protein is CASSLGGQGDEQYF. For the CDR3, the DNA is TGTGCCAGCAGCTTAGGGGGACAGGGGGACGAGCAGTACTTC. The V and J genes are TRBV7-9 and TRBJ2-7; 11 positions agree with TRBD1. The germline CDR1 and CDR2 sequences are SEHNR and FQNEAQ (reference sequence). The CDR3 totals 14 residues. With 1 base clipped from V and 5 bases from J, the junction kept 1 base outside the gene matches.

This clone was picked up one time. The chain recombines TRBV19 with TRBJ2-1; D is possibly TRBD1 or TRBD2 (5 bases each). Trimming shortened V by 3 bases and J by 8 bases, and 14 bases separated the two germline ends. CDR1 is LNHDA and CDR2 is SQIVND in the germline V gene (reference sequence). The CDR3 runs 14 residues. The CDR3 DNA follows: TGTGCCAGTAGTATGAGAGGGAGAGGGGATGAGCAGTTCTTC. It encodes CASSMRGRGDEQFF.

The chain joins TRBV7-9 to TRBJ2-3; no reliable D call. CDR1 SEHNR and CDR2 FQNEAQ come from the germline V gene (reference sequence). Deletions cut 1 base from V and 1 base from J, with 12 bases between. The CDR3 is 16 residues long. DNA of the CDR3: TGTGCCAGCAGCTTAGGGCAAGGGCGCGGCACAGATACGCAGTATTTT. Protein product: CASSLGQGRGTDTQYF.

The chain employs TRBV7-3 and TRBJ2-2; D gene unclear. Trimming pared 3 bases from V and 8 bases from J, leaving 10 bases between. Germline assignment: CDR1 SGHTA and CDR2 FQGTGA. This CDR3 spans 13 amino acids. This chain's CDR3 is CASSFGPRGELFF. The CDR3 DNA sequence: TGTGCCAGCAGCTTCGGACCTCGGGGGGAGCTGTTTTTT. The full variable domain, completed using reference TRBV7-3 and TRBJ2-2, is GAGVSQTPSNKVTEKGKYVELRCDPISGHTALYWYRQSLGQGPEFLIYFQGTGAADDSGLPNDRFFAVRPEGSVSTLKIQRTERGDSAVYLCASSFGPRGELFFGEGSRLTVL.

The chain has TRBV5-4 and TRBJ2-3; D is ambiguous. This CDR3 has 14 amino acids. In germline, CDR1 is SGHNT, CDR2 YYREEE (reference sequence). V shed 4 bases and J shed 1 base, with 10 bases lying between them. The CDR3 sequence is CASSQVGGTDTQYF. The CDR3 bases are TGTGCCAGCAGCCAAGTGGGCGGCACAGATACGCAGTATTTT. The whole variable domain, remainder taken from reference TRBV5-4 and TRBJ2-3, is ETGVTQSPTHLIKTRGQQVTLRCSSQSGHNTVSWYQQALGQGPQFIFQYYREEENGRGNFPPRFSGLQFPNYSSELNVNALELDDSALYLCASSQVGGTDTQYFGPGTRLTVL.

The chain couples TRBV6-1 to TRBJ2-4; 7 bases match TRBD1. Germline assignment: CDR1 MNHNS and CDR2 SASEGT. This CDR3 region has 16 residues. Losses at the gene ends were 4 bases for V and 0 bases for J; bases not matched to a gene: 6. CDR3 region: CASSGRQGLAKNIQYF. The CDR3 nucleotides are TGTGCCAGCAGTGGGAGACAGGGCTTAGCCAAAAACATTCAGTACTTC.

This rearrangement joins TRBV19 to TRBJ2-1, with a possible D match to TRBD2 (5 bases). From germline, CDR1 is LNHDA and CDR2 SQIVND (reference sequence). The CDR3 spans 14 residues. Trimming pared 8 bases from V and 10 bases from J, leaving 21 bases between. The CDR3 is CASLPRDLVGEQFF. The CDR3 nucleotides are TGTGCCAGTCTACCCCGGGATTTGGTTGGAGAGCAGTTCTTC.

This chain uses TRBV29-1 with TRBJ1-3, with 8 bases that match TRBD1. Germline V lookup: CDR1 SQVTM, CDR2 ANQGSEA. The CDR3 runs 14 residues. Losses at the gene ends were 6 bases for V and 1 base for J; bases not matched to a gene: 5. The CDR3 is CSVGQGGSGNTIYF. CDR3 nucleotide sequence: TGCAGCGTCGGACAGGGAGGTTCTGGAAACACCATATATTTT.

J is TRBJ1-5 and V is TRBV28; a weak D match, TRBD1 (5 bases). CDR1 is MDHEN, CDR2 SYDVKM, per germline. The length of the CDR3 is 17 residues. Trimming took off 2 bases at V and 0 bases at J, with 14 bases between the two ends. DNA for the CDR3: TGTGCCAGCAGTTTAATCGACGGGGGTGATAGCAATCAGCCCCAGCATTTT. Translating gives CASSLIDGGDSNQPQHF.

The CDR3 bases are TGTGCCAGCAGCCCTTTCAGCTCCTACGAGCAGTACTTC. Amino acids: CASSPFSSYEQYF. J is TRBJ2-7 and V is TRBV7-8, with D hard to call. The CDR3 loop spans 13 amino acids. Per the germline V gene, CDR1 is SGHVS and CDR2 is FQNEAQ. V lost 5 bases, J lost 0 bases, and 8 bases lay in between.

This rearrangement joins TRBV4-3 to TRBJ2-7, with D maybe TRBD2 (5 bases). V was clipped by 0 bases and J by 0 bases, with 12 bases between them. CDR1 is LGHNA and CDR2 is YSLEER in the germline V gene. This CDR3 has 16 amino acids. The DNA of the CDR3 is TGCGCCAGCAGCCAAGATCGGGGTTCGCACTCCTACGAGCAGTACTTC. Encoded protein: CASSQDRGSHSYEQYF.

The chain employs TRBV6-6 and TRBJ1-4, with D possibly matching TRBD1 (5 bases). With 5 bases removed from V and 0 bases from J, the gap between germline ends came to 13 bases. CDR1 MNHNY and CDR2 SVGAGI come from the germline V gene (reference sequence). This CDR3 has 16 amino acids. The CDR3 nucleotides read TGTGCCAGCAGTACAAGGGGTTTGGCAACTAATGAAAAACTGTTTTTT. Translated, it gives CASSTRGLATNEKLFF.

V usage is TRBV7-9 and J usage is TRBJ2-7, with D perhaps matching TRBD1 or TRBD2 (5 bases each). The germline gives CDR1 SEHNR, CDR2 FQNEAQ (reference sequence). V lost 4 bases and J 3 bases, leaving 13 bases between the germline ends. The length of the CDR3 is 14 residues. The CDR3 nucleotides are TGTGCCAGCAGCTGGGGAAGGGACGACTACGAGCAGTACTTC. Protein product: CASSWGRDDYEQYF.